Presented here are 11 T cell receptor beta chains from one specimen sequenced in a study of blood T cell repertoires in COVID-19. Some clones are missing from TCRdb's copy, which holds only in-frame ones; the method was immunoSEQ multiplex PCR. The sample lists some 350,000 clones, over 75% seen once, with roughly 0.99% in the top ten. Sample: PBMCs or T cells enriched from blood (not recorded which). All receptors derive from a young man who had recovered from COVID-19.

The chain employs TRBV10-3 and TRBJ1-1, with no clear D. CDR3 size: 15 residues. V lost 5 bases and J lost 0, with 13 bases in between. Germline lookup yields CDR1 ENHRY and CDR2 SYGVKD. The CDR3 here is CAISLWGVMNTEAFF. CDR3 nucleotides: TGTGCCATCAGTCTCTGGGGAGTCATGAACACTGAAGCTTTCTTT.

For the CDR3, the DNA is TGTGCCAGCCGCAGAAACCCGACAGGGATGAACACTGAAGCTTTCTTT. It is translated as CASRRNPTGMNTEAFF. The chain is built from TRBV11-2 and TRBJ1-1, with 7 bases matching TRBD1. Trimming removed 8 bases from V and 0 bases from J; junction bases left unmatched: 12. Germline V lookup: CDR1 SGHAT, CDR2 FQNNGV. CDR3 length: 16 amino acids. The whole variable domain, remainder taken from reference TRBV11-2 and TRBJ1-1, is EAGVAQSPRYKIIEKRQSVAFWCNPISGHATLYWYQQILGQGPKLLIQFQNNGVVDDSQLPKDRFSAERLKGVDSTLKIQPAKLEDSAVYLCASRRNPTGMNTEAFFGQGTRLTVV.

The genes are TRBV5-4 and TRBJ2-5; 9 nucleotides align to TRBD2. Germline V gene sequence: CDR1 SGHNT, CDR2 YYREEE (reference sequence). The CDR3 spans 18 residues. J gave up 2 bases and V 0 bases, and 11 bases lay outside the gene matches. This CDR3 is CASSLAGGLAGMQETQYF. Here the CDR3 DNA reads TGTGCCAGCAGCTTGGCGGGAGGTCTAGCGGGAATGCAAGAGACCCAGTACTTC.

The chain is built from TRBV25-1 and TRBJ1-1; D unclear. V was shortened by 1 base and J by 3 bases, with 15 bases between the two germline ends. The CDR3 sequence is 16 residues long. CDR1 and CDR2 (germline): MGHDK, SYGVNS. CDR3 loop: CASSELNAFSDTEAFF. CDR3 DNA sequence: TGTGCCAGCAGTGAATTAAATGCCTTTTCGGACACTGAAGCTTTCTTT.

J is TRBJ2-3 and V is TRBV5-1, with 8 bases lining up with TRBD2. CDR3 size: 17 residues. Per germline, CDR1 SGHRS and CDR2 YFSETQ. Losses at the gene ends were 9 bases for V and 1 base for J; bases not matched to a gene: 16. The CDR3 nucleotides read TGCGCCACCAAGATAATACGGGGGGGGCCGGGCACAGATACGCAGTATTTT. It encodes CATKIIRGGPGTDTQYF.

CDR3 in amino acids: CASSYSAYPMNTEAFF. CDR3 DNA: TGTGCCAGCAGTTACTCCGCCTATCCGATGAACACTGAAGCTTTCTTT. This sequence joins TRBV6-5 and TRBJ1-1; D remains unclear. The V and J ends lost 0 bases and 0 bases respectively, with 11 bases between them. Germline assignment: CDR1 MNHEY and CDR2 SVGAGI. The CDR3 consists of 16 residues.

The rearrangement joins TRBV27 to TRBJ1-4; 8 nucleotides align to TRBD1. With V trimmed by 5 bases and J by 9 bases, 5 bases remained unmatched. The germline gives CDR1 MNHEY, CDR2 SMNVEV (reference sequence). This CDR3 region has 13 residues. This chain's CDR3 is CASSGQGAKKLFF. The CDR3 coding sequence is TGTGCCAGCAGTGGGCAGGGGGCGAAAAAACTGTTTTTT.

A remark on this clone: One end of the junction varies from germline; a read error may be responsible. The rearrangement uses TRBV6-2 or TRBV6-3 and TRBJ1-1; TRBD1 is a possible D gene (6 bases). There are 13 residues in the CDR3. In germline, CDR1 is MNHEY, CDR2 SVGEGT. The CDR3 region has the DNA TGTGCCAGCAGCACCCAGGGGAACTCTGAAGCTTTCTTT. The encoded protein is CASSTQGNSEAFF.

CDR3 in amino acids: CASSVGQGPLNYGYTF. The CDR3, as DNA: TGTGCCAGCAGCGTGGGACAGGGGCCGCTTAACTATGGCTACACCTTC. The V call is TRBV9, the J call TRBJ1-2; the match to TRBD1 covers 10 bases. The CDR3 has 16 amino acids. V trimming: 2 bases; J trimming: 1 base; junction bases outside the gene matches: 5. CDR1 is SGDLS and CDR2 is YYNGEE in the germline V gene. The full variable domain, with the rest looked up from reference TRBV9 and TRBJ1-2, is DSGVTQTPKHLITATGQRVTLRCSPRSGDLSVYWYQQSLDQGLQFLIQYYNGEERAKGNILERFSAQQFPDLHSELNLSSLELGDSALYFCASSVGQGPLNYGYTFGSGTRLTVV.

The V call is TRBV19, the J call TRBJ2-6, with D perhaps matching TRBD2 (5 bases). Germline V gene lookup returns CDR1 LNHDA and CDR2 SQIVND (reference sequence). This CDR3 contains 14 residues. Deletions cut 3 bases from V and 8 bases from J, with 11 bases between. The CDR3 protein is CASSMLWRTNVLTF. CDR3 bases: TGTGCCAGTAGTATGCTTTGGAGGACCAACGTCCTGACTTTC.

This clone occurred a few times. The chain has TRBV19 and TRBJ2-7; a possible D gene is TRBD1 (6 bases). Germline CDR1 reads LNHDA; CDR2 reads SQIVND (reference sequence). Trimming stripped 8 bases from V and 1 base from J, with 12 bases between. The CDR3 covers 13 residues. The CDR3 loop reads CASSHTGSYEQYF. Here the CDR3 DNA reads TGTGCCAGTTCCCATACAGGGTCCTACGAGCAGTACTTC.